This T cell receptor (beta chain) was sequenced during a study of naive CD8 T cells in extremely preterm neonates. CDR3 length: 15 amino acids. The germline CDR1 and CDR2 sequences are SEHNR and FQNEAQ (reference sequence). V lost 5 bases and J lost 6; bases outside the gene matches: 12. Healthy nonsmoking adults and healthy children aged about 16-60 months donated peripheral blood. This table comes from immunoSEQ multiplex PCR, and its TCRdb copy is limited to in-frame clones, with some not included. Of several thousand clones listed, about 98% are singletons. Sequencing input: naive CD8+ T cells from blood. This rearrangement joins TRBV7-9 to TRBJ1-2; 7 nucleotides match TRBD1. The source is a human donor in good health. The CDR3 DNA is TGTGCCAGCAGCAAAGACAGGGAGAGGAGGCATGGCTACACCTTC. Residues: CASSKDRERRHGYTF.